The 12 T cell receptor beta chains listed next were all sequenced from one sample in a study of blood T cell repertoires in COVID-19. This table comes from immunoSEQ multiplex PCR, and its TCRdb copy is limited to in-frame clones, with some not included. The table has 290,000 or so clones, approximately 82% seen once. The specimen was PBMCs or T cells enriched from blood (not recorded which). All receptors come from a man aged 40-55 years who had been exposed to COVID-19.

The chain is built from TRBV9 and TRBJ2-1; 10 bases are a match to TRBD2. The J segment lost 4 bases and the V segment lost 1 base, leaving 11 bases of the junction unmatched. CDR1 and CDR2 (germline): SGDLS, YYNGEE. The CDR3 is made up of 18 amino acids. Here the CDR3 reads CASSVRVKREGPYNEQFF. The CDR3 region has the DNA TGTGCCAGCAGCGTACGGGTAAAGCGGGAGGGCCCTTACAATGAGCAGTTCTTC. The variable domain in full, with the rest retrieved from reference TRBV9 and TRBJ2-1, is DSGVTQTPKHLITATGQRVTLRCSPRSGDLSVYWYQQSLDQGLQFLIQYYNGEERAKGNILERFSAQQFPDLHSELNLSSLELGDSALYFCASSVRVKREGPYNEQFFGPGTRLTVL.

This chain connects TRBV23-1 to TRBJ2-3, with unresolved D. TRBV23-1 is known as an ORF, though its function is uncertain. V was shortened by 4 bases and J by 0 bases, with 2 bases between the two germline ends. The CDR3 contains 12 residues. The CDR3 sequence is CASSLSTDTQYF. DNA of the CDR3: TGCGCCAGCAGTCTAAGCACAGATACGCAGTATTTT.

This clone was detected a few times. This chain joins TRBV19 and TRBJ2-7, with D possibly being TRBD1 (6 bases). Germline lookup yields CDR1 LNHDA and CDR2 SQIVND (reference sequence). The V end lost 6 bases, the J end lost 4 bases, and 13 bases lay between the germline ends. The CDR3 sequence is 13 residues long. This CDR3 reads CASRPTGLYEQYF. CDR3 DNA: TGTGCCAGTAGGCCCACAGGGCTTTACGAGCAGTACTTC.

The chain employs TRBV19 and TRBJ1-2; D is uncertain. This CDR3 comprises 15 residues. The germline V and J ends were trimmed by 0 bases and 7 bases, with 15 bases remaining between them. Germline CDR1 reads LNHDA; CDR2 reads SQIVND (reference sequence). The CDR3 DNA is TGTGCCAGTAGTATAGATCTGACACCCTTTTTTGGCTACACCTTC. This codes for CASSIDLTPFFGYTF.

This chain's CDR3 is CASSTTSGRNNEQFF. The CDR3 DNA reads as TGTGCCAGTAGTACCACTAGCGGGAGAAATAATGAGCAGTTCTTC. The rearrangement joins TRBV19 to TRBJ2-1; 11 positions match TRBD2. Germline loops: CDR1 LNHDA, CDR2 SQIVND (reference sequence). This CDR3 spans 15 amino acids. Unmatched junction bases numbered 6, after V lost 4 bases and J lost 7 bases.

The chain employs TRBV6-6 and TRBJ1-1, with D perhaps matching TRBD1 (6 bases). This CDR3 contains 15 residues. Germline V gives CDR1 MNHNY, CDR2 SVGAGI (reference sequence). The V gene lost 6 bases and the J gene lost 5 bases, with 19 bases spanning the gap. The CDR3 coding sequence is TGTGCCAGCAGCCCGGGTGAGGGGGTGTTAACTGAAGCTTTCTTT. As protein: CASSPGEGVLTEAFF.

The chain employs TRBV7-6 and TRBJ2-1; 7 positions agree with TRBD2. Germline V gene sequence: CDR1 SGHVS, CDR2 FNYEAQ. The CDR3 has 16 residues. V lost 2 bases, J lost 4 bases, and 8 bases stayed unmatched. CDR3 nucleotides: TGTGCCAGCAGCTTACCCAGCGGGGCCCAGTACAATGAGCAGTTCTTC. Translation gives CASSLPSGAQYNEQFF.

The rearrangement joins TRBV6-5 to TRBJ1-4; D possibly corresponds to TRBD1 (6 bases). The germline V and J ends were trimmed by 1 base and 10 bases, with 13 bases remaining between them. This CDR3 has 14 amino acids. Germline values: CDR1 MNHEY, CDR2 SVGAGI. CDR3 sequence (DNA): TGTGCCAGCAGTTACTTCACGGACAGTTTAAAACTGTTTTTT. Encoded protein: CASSYFTDSLKLFF.

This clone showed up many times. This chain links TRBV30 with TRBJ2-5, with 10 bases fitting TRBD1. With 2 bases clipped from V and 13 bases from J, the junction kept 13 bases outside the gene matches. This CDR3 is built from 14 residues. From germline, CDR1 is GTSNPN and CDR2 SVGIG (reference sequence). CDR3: CAWSLTSLGQGVYF. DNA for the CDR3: TGTGCCTGGAGTTTAACCTCGCTCGGACAGGGGGTGTACTTC.

The CDR3 DNA sequence: TGTGCCACCAGTGAGGGGGGGACAGGGAATGAAAAACTGTTTTTT. Translating it yields CATSEGGTGNEKLFF. V is TRBV24-1 and J is TRBJ1-4, with 9 bases lining up with TRBD1. The V gene's germline CDR1 is KGHDR and CDR2 SFDVKD. J gave up 5 bases and V 4 bases, and 4 bases lay outside the gene matches. The CDR3 consists of 15 residues.

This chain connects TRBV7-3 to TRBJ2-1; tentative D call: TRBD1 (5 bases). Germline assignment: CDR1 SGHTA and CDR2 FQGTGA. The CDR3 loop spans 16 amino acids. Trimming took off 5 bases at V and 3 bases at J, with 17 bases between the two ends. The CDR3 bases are TGTGCCAGCAGCCCAAATCAGGGTTATGGCTACAATGAGCAGTTCTTC. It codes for CASSPNQGYGYNEQFF.

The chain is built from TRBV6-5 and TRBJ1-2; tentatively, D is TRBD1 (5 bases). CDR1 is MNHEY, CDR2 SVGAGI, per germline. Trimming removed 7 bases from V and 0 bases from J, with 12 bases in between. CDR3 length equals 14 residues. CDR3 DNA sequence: TGTGCCAGCACGTGGGGCAGCTCTAACTATGGCTACACCTTC. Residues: CASTWGSSNYGYTF.